The next 3 T cell receptor beta chains were all read from a single sample in a study of OX40 agonist ivuxolimab in advanced cancers. Data came from immunoSEQ multiplex PCR; TCRdb stores just in-frame clones and leaves some out. The data hold 70,000 or so clones, with 80% to 90% observed a single time. The specimen was CD4+ or CD8+ T cells sorted from blood, collected in a trial of the OX40 agonist ivuxolimab. Every receptor here comes from an adult with an advanced solid tumor such as melanoma, head and neck, liver or kidney cancer.

The CDR3 DNA reads as TGTGCCACCAGCAGAGGGGTCCCGGGACTAGCGGGGGGCCGCGGGGGTGAGCAGTTCTTC. It yields the protein CATSRGVPGLAGGRGGEQFF. V is TRBV15 and J is TRBJ2-1, with 15 bases matching TRBD2. Trimming took 1 base from V and 9 from J; bases not matched to a gene: 16. CDR1 and CDR2 (germline): LNHNV, YYDKDF (reference sequence). The CDR3 is 20 residues long.

This clone was counted a single time. The chain carries TRBV28 and TRBJ2-6, with D possibly matching TRBD2 (6 bases). Trimming took off 2 bases at V and 5 bases at J, with 25 bases between the two ends. The germline CDR1 and CDR2 sequences are MDHEN and SYDVKM. The CDR3 consists of 20 residues. The CDR3 nucleotides are TGTGCCAGCAGTTTACCACAATTCGGCATGCAGGAGGGGAGGGCCAACGTCCTGACTTTC. Translating it yields CASSLPQFGMQEGRANVLTF.

V usage is TRBV9 and J usage is TRBJ2-7, with TRBD1 matching 9 bases. The CDR3 has 15 amino acids. The V segment lost 0 bases and the J segment 0 bases; nucleotides outside the gene matches: 1. The germline gives CDR1 SGDLS, CDR2 YYNGEE. The CDR3: CASSVETGGSYEQYF. The CDR3 DNA is TGTGCCAGCAGCGTAGAGACAGGGGGCTCCTACGAGCAGTACTTC.